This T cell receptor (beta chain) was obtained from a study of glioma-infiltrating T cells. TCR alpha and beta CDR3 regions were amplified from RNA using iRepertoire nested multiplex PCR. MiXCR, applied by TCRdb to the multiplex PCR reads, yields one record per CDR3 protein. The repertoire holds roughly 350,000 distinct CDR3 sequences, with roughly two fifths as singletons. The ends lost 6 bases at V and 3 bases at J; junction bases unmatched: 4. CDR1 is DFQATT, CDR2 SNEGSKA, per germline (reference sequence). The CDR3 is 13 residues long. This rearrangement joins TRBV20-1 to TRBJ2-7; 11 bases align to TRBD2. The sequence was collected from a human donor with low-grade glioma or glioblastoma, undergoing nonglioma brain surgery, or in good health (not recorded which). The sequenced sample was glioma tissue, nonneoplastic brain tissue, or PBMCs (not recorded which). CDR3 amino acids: CSAPTSGSYEQYF. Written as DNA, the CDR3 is TGCAGTGCCCCAACTAGCGGGAGCTACGAGCAGTACTTC.